This T cell receptor beta chain was observed in a study of blood T cell repertoires in COVID-19. Whole-study context: The origin of the acute and convalescent COVID-19 samples was the United States, Italy and Spain. T cells, B-cell-depleted T cells, or PBMCs supplied cDNA or gDNA.

Germline-derived CDR1 and CDR2 are LNHDA and SQIVND (reference sequence). The J segment lost 8 bases and the V segment lost 4 bases, leaving 1 base of the junction unmatched. This CDR3 has 13 residues. Original analysis: Estimation of nucleated cell counts was performed using reference gene primer amplification. The table came from immunoSEQ multiplex PCR; TCRdb's copy has only in-frame clones and leaves some out. D and trimming come from the DNA, and the V and J calls and clone size come from that table. The sample gives approximately 67,000 clones, 70% to 90% of which show up once; 15% to 20% is in the top ten. As concerns this clone: Within the sample, other DNA sequences also encode this same CDR3.

This TCR came from an elderly woman with acute or convalescent COVID-19. The chain combines TRBV19 with TRBJ2-2; TRBD2 aligns across 10 bases. Sequencing input: peripheral blood. CDR3 protein: CASSKLAGGELFF. In DNA, the CDR3 is TGTGCCAGTAGTAAACTAGCGGGGGGGGAGCTGTTTTTT.